Listed below are T cell receptor beta chains from one sample, sequenced in a study of response to subunit inactivated influenza vaccine. TCRdb independently ran MiXCR on the RT-PCR reads; one entry per CDR3 protein. The sample includes roughly 700,000 distinct CDR3 sequences, approximately 15% of them seen just once. This sample comprised PBMCs from blood, obtained 14 to 15 days before vaccination. These receptors came from a man in his forties or fifties who received an inactivated influenza vaccine. CDR3s leave out the opening cysteine and the closing phenylalanine or tryptophan. Not every row has a clone size; where given, it reads once, few, many or a size class.

TRBJ2-2 | TRBV5-1 | few | ASSGRTGPRAGELF
TRBJ2-4 | TRBV20-1 | few | SATPLTSGGAFSKNIQY
TRBJ2-1 | TRBV20-1 | . | SASRLAGQSSYNEQF
TRBJ2-2 | TRBV7-2 | . | ASSLGSSGTNTGELF
TRBJ2-5 | TRBV25-1 | . | ASSVLGGLETQY
TRBJ1-1 | TRBV30 | . | AWSVWNEAF
TRBJ2-1 | TRBV28 | once | ASSRDRHIDNEQF
TRBJ1-2 | TRBV27 | . | ASTYAGGNGYT
TRBJ2-1 | TRBV7-8 | few | ASSLRRLAGGGEQF
TRBJ2-1 | TRBV11-2 | few | ASSTIFGLAGGTDSYNEQF
TRBJ1-1 | TRBV29-1 | . | SVEDRASNTEAF
TRBJ2-7 | TRBV5-1 | . | ASSLNPTGPYEQY
TRBJ2-5 | TRBV6-2/TRBV6-3 | few | ASSYLGGEQETQY
TRBJ2-6 | TRBV11-2 | . | ASRTKDRSSSGANVLT
TRBJ2-7 | TRBV12-3/TRBV12-4 | . | ASSQGRETGRYEQY
TRBJ1-2 | TRBV6-5 | many | ASSYQGMNYGYT
TRBJ1-6 | TRBV20-1 | . | SARAGLQGSPLH
TRBJ1-5 | TRBV20-1 | many | SAEQGGSNQPQH
TRBJ2-7 | TRBV18 | . | ASSRSLSEQY
TRBJ2-3 | TRBV7-3 | few | ASSRSKRGADTQY
TRBJ2-7 | TRBV20-1 | few | SARGVAGGTYEQY
TRBJ2-3 | TRBV29-1 | many | SARTTSGASTDTQY
TRBJ2-7 | TRBV3-1 | . | ASSQGLGVGSEQY
TRBJ2-5 | TRBV7-2 | . | ASSFQGGKETQY
TRBJ2-4 | TRBV20-1 | few | SALSGRENIQY
TRBJ1-2 | TRBV9 | few | ASSTGTAEYGYT
TRBJ2-5 | TRBV29-1 | . | SAKTSAGKGIGRETQY
TRBJ2-5 | TRBV5-1 | . | ASSLAPTGQETQY
TRBJ2-7 | TRBV28 | many | ASSFTGTPSSYEQY
TRBJ1-6 | TRBV5-1 | . | ASSHDRGSYNSPLH
TRBJ2-2 | TRBV28 | few | SSRTGRDGELF
TRBJ2-7 | TRBV11-3 | many | ASSRGQNYEQY
TRBJ2-3 | TRBV20-1 | . | SATGQGAYTQY
TRBJ1-2 | TRBV6-2/TRBV6-3 | few | AASYRPGQGKTGYGYT
TRBJ2-5 | TRBV5-1 | few | ASSSWAARETQY
TRBJ2-3 | TRBV12-3/TRBV12-4 | few | ASSSGLAAITDTQY
TRBJ2-7 | TRBV20-1 | few | SASGQDSYEQY
TRBJ2-1 | TRBV3-1 | . | ASCSRTSGKHAYNEQF
TRBJ2-3 | TRBV4-1 | . | ASSQIAGNPTQY
TRBJ1-1 | TRBV11-2 | few | ASSPRTGGGEAF
TRBJ2-1 | TRBV10-3 | . | AITGQGAYNEQF
TRBJ2-1 | TRBV20-1 | many | SARGSGGAYNEQF
TRBJ1-6 | TRBV3-1 | few | ASSQAVNSPLH
TRBJ2-3 | TRBV9 | . | ASSVVPFDTQY
TRBJ2-2 | TRBV2 | . | ASSEASRGGLF
TRBJ2-2 | TRBV4-1 | many | ASSQVGVLGAGELF